This T cell receptor beta chain was obtained from a study of identical twins. General study results and limits: Less excess twin sharing appeared in beta out-of-frame sequences. Insertion counts were lower in abundant cord blood beta clonotypes, a trend that memory repertoires did not show. Models underestimated out-of-frame TCR alpha sharing in monozygotic twins.

TCRdb passed the 5' RACE reads through MiXCR, listing each CDR3 protein once. The sample includes more than 400,000 distinct CDR3 sequences, roughly 15% of them seen just once. From germline, CDR1 is KGHSH and CDR2 LQKENI. This CDR3 spans 14 amino acids. Deletions cut 8 bases from V and 1 base from J, with 14 bases between. This clonotype was seen more than once but under ten times. Its specificity is unknown. Separately, the same data were catalogued under a study of yellow fever vaccine responses in identical twins.

The TCR was taken from a woman aged 18-29 years in good health. The sample taken for sequencing was CD4+ T cells sorted from blood. The gene calls are TRBV18 and TRBJ2-5; D might be TRBD2 (6 bases). The DNA for the CDR3 is TGTGCCAGCGCGACCTTGGGGGGCCAAGAGACCCAGTACTTC. It is translated as CASATLGGQETQYF.